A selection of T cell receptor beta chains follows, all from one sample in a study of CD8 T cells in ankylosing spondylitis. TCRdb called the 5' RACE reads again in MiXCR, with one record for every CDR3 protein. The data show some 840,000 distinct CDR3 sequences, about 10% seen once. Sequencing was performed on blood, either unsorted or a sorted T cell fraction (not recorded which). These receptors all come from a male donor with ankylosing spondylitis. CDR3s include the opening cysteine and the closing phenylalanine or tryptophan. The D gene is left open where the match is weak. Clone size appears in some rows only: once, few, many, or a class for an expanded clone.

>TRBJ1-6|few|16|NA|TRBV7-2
CASSLARGDYNSPLHF
TGTGCCAGCAGCTTAGCGCGGGGGGACTATAATTCACCCCTCCACTTT
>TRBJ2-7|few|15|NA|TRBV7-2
CASSLGGTAPYEQYF
TGTGCCAGCAGTTTAGGAGGGACGGCCCCCTACGAGCAGTACTTC
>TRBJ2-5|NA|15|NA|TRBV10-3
CAISEVSRGGETQYF
TGTGCCATCAGTGAAGTGAGCAGGGGAGGGGAGACCCAGTACTTC
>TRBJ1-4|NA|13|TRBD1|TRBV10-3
CAVSRDRGEKLFF
TGTGCCGTCAGCCGGGACAGGGGCGAAAAACTGTTTTTT
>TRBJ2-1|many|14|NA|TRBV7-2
CASRPSSPYNEQFF
TGTGCCAGCAGACCTAGTTCTCCCTACAATGAGCAGTTCTTC
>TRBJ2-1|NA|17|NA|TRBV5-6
CASSLDRGRDIYNEQFF
TGTGCCAGCAGCTTGGATAGGGGGCGGGACATCTACAATGAGCAGTTCTTC
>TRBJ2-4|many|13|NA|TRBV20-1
CSATEENKNIQYF
TGCAGTGCAACCGAGGAAAACAAAAACATTCAGTACTTC
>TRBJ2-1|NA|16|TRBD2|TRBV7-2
CASSRLAGGHYNEQFF
TGTGCCAGCAGCAGGTTGGCGGGGGGACACTACAATGAGCAGTTCTTC
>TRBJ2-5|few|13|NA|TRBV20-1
CSASTGSWETQYF
TGCAGTGCTAGCACAGGGAGTTGGGAGACCCAGTACTTC
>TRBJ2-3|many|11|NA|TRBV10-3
CAISDSNTQYF
TGTGCCATCAGTGACTCGAATACGCAGTATTTT
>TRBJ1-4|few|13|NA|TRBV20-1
CSARSWGGEKLFF
TGCAGTGCTAGAAGCTGGGGAGGCGAAAAACTGTTTTTT
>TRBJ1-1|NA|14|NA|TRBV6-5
CASRPPLTNTEAFF
TGTGCCAGCAGGCCTCCTCTGACGAACACCGAAGCTTTCTTT
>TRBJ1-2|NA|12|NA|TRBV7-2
CASSGGHDGYTF
TGTGCCAGCAGCGGGGGGCATGATGGCTACACCTTC
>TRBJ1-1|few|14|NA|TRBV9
CASSAAQVMTEAFF
TGTGCCAGCAGCGCGGCACAGGTGATGACTGAAGCTTTCTTT
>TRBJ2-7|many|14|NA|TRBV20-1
CSAIDPRRGSEQYF
TGCAGTGCTATCGACCCGAGGAGGGGCTCCGAGCAGTACTTC
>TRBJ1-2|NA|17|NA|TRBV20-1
CSARPSGTQGRDYGYTF
TGCAGTGCTAGACCCTCGGGGACACAGGGCAGGGACTATGGCTACACCTTC
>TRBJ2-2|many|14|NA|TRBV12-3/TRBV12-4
CASSFARAFGELFF
TGTGCCAGCAGTTTCGCCAGGGCATTTGGGGAGCTGTTTTTT
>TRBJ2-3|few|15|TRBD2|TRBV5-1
CASSLLAGVIHTQYF
TGCGCCAGCAGCTTGTTGGCGGGAGTCATACATACGCAGTATTTT
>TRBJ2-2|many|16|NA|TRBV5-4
CASSYGPSVDAGELFF
TGTGCCAGCAGCTACGGACCTAGCGTGGATGCCGGGGAGCTGTTTTTT
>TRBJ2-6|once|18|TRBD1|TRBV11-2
CASSSRTGESSGANVLTF
TGTGCCAGCAGCTCTAGGACAGGTGAAAGCTCTGGGGCCAACGTCCTGACTTTC
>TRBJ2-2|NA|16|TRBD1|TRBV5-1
CASSRRGTGGTGELFF
TGCGCCAGCAGTCGCCGTGGGACAGGGGGGACCGGGGAGCTGTTTTTT
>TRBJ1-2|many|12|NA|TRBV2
CASSRQVYGYTF
TGTGCCAGCAGTAGACAGGTCTATGGCTACACCTTC
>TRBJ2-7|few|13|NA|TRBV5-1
CASSFRPQDEQYF
TGCGCCAGCAGCTTCCGCCCCCAAGACGAGCAGTACTTC